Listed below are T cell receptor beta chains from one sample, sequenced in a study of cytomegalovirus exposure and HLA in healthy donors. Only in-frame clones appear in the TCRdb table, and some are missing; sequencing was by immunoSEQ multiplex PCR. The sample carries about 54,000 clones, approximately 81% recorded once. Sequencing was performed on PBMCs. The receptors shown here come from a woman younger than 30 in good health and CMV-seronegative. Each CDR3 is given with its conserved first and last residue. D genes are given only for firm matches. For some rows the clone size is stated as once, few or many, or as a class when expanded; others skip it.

CDR3: CASRTGENEQYF
DNA: TGTGCCTCCCGGACAGGGGAGAACGAGCAGTACTTC
V: TRBV27
size: .
D: TRBD1
J: TRBJ2-7

CDR3: CASSAMQGNTEAFF
DNA: TGTGCCAGCAGCGCCATGCAGGGGAACACTGAAGCTTTCTTT
V: TRBV11-2
size: few
D: .
J: TRBJ1-1

CDR3: CASSEGGVTGELFF
DNA: TGCGCCAGCAGTGAAGGGGGGGTCACCGGGGAGCTGTTTTTT
V: TRBV10-1
size: .
D: .
J: TRBJ2-2

CDR3: CASSSAAGHTDTQYF
DNA: TGTGCCAGCAGCTCCGCGGCGGGGCACACAGATACGCAGTATTTT
V: TRBV7-6
size: .
D: .
J: TRBJ2-3

CDR3: CASSLPYEQYF
DNA: TGTGCCAGCAGCCTTCCCTACGAGCAGTACTTC
V: TRBV7-3
size: .
D: .
J: TRBJ2-7

CDR3: CAWSILSNTEAFF
DNA: TGTGCCTGGAGTATACTCTCAAACACTGAAGCTTTCTTT
V: TRBV30
size: .
D: .
J: TRBJ1-1

CDR3: CASSPRGRESDTQYF
DNA: TGTGCCAGCAGCCCCCGCGGGCGGGAATCAGATACGCAGTATTTT
V: TRBV5-4
size: .
D: .
J: TRBJ2-3

CDR3: CAIRGQGANREQYF
DNA: TGTGCCATCAGAGGACAGGGGGCGAACCGAGAGCAGTACTTC
V: TRBV10-3
size: .
D: TRBD1
J: TRBJ2-7

CDR3: CASSGGGLPHEQFF
DNA: TGTGCCAGCAGTGGGGGGGGGCTGCCCCATGAGCAGTTCTTC
V: TRBV27
size: .
D: .
J: TRBJ2-1

CDR3: CASSYGERQDQPQHF
DNA: TGTGCCAGCAGTTACGGCGAAAGACAGGATCAGCCCCAGCATTTT
V: TRBV6-6
size: .
D: .
J: TRBJ1-5

CDR3: CASRRANEQFF
DNA: TGTGCCAGCAGGAGGGCCAATGAGCAGTTCTTC
V: TRBV6-5
size: .
D: .
J: TRBJ2-1

CDR3: CASSSLTGFYEQYF
DNA: TGTGCCAGCAGTTCACTGACAGGCTTCTACGAGCAGTACTTC
V: TRBV28
size: .
D: .
J: TRBJ2-7

CDR3: CATSESTDTQYF
DNA: TGTGCCACTAGCGAGAGCACAGATACGCAGTATTTT
V: TRBV27
size: .
D: .
J: TRBJ2-3

CDR3: CASSPGTGQNSQYF
DNA: TGTGCCAGCAGCCCAGGGACAGGGCAAAACAGTCAGTACTTC
V: TRBV9
size: .
D: TRBD1
J: TRBJ2-4

CDR3: CASSPSGRESVTDTQYF
DNA: TGTGCCAGCAGTCCTAGCGGGAGGGAGTCAGTCACAGATACGCAGTATTTT
V: TRBV28
size: .
D: TRBD2
J: TRBJ2-3

CDR3: CASSLPISGTEAFF
DNA: TGTGCCAGCAGCTTACCCATCTCGGGGACTGAAGCTTTCTTT
V: TRBV5-4
size: .
D: .
J: TRBJ1-1